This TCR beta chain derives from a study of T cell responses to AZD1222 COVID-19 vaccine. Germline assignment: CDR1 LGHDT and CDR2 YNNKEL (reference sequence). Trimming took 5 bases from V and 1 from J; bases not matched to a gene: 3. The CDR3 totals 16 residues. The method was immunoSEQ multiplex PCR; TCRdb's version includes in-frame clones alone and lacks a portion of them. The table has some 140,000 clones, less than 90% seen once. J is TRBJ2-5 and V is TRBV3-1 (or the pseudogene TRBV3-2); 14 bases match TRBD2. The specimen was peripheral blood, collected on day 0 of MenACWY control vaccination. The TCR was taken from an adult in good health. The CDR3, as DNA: TGTGCCAGCAGCAGCGGACTAGCGGGAGGCCAAGAGACCCAGTACTTC. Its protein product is CASSSGLAGGQETQYF.